One sample yielded the 31 T cell receptor beta chains listed below, sequenced in a study of shared clonotypes between healthy human individuals. Libraries were prepared by immunoSEQ multiplex PCR; TCRdb keeps only in-frame clonotypes and omits some of them. The profile shows under 550,000 clones, 90% to 96% of them singletons. The sample was naive CD4+ T cells sorted from blood. Subset defined: CD45RA+ positively selected. The receptor set was obtained from a woman in her twenties or thirties in good health.

The genes are TRBV13 and TRBJ1-2; 9 nucleotides align to TRBD1. CDR1 and CDR2 from the germline V gene are PRHDT and FYEKMQ (reference sequence). The CDR3 sequence is 15 residues long. Germline trimming cut 4 bases from V and 3 bases from J; bases unmatched to any gene: 6. Written as DNA, the CDR3 is TGTGCCAGCAGCTACCGGGACAGGGAACACTATGGCTACACCTTC. Translated: CASSYRDREHYGYTF.

The chain couples TRBV6-5 to TRBJ1-5, with unresolved D. Deletions cut 6 bases from V and 0 bases from J, with 9 bases between. The CDR3 is made up of 14 amino acids. CDR1 and CDR2 (germline): MNHEY, SVGAGI. The CDR3 loop is CASSPDLSNQPQHF. The CDR3 DNA sequence: TGTGCCAGCAGCCCGGATCTTAGCAATCAGCCCCAGCATTTT.

The chain couples TRBV19 to TRBJ2-2; D remains unclear. With 3 bases removed from V and 3 bases from J, the gap between germline ends came to 11 bases. The germline V gene has CDR1 LNHDA and CDR2 SQIVND (reference sequence). The CDR3 is 15 amino acids. The CDR3 sequence: CASSIFSTDTGELFF. CDR3 nucleotides: TGTGCCAGTAGTATTTTTTCCACGGACACCGGGGAGCTGTTTTTT.

This clone was detected once. The chain couples TRBV19 to TRBJ1-5; a weak D match, TRBD1 (6 bases). Germline loops: CDR1 LNHDA, CDR2 SQIVND (reference sequence). The germline V and J ends were trimmed by 4 bases and 2 bases, with 18 bases remaining between them. The CDR3 has 17 residues. CDR3 residues: CASSRSARTAGNQPQHF. DNA of the CDR3: TGTGCCAGTAGTAGGTCAGCTAGGACAGCGGGCAATCAGCCCCAGCATTTT. Drawing the rest from reference TRBV19 and TRBJ1-5, the complete variable domain is DGGITQSPKYLFRKEGQNVTLSCEQNLNHDAMYWYRQDPGQGLRLIYYSQIVNDFQKGDIAEGYSVSREKKESFPLTVTSAQKNPTAFYLCASSRSARTAGNQPQHFGDGTRLSIL.

The V call is TRBV14, the J call TRBJ1-4; a possible D gene is TRBD1 (5 bases). Germline V gene lookup returns CDR1 SGHDN and CDR2 FVKESK. Trimming removed 3 bases at V and 4 bases at J, with 12 bases between. This CDR3 is built from 15 residues. CDR3 loop: CASSQGRFNNEKLFF. Written as DNA, the CDR3 is TGTGCCAGCAGCCAGGGACGGTTCAATAATGAAAAACTGTTTTTT. The full variable domain, rest sourced from reference TRBV14 and TRBJ1-4, is EAGVTQFPSHSVIEKGQTVTLRCDPISGHDNLYWYRRVMGKEIKFLLHFVKESKQDESGMPNNRFLAERTGGTYSTLKVQPAELEDSGVYFCASSQGRFNNEKLFFGSGTQLSVL.

This chain links TRBV7-3 with TRBJ2-5; 8 bases map to TRBD1. The V gene's germline CDR1 is SGHTA and CDR2 FQGTGA. The CDR3 has 14 amino acids. V gave up 4 bases and J gave up 4 bases; unmatched junction bases: 5. The CDR3 DNA reads as TGTGCCAGCAGCTCTTCAGGGGGCGGAGAGACCCAGTACTTC. It is translated as CASSSSGGGETQYF.

Regarding this clone: This sample also contains other DNA sequences that code for the same CDR3. The chain combines TRBV11-2 with TRBJ2-5; no reliable D call. V was cut by 3 bases and J by 1 base, with 6 bases left in between. CDR3 length equals 13 residues. Per germline, CDR1 SGHAT and CDR2 FQNNGV. Written as DNA, the CDR3 is TGTGCCAGCAGCTTGGGCACCCAAGAGACCCAGTACTTC. Protein: CASSLGTQETQYF.

The chain couples TRBV11-3 to TRBJ2-7; 9 positions match TRBD2. The CDR3 contains 15 residues. The germline gives CDR1 SGHNT, CDR2 YENEEA. V shed 3 bases, J shed 1 base, and the junction held 4 bases outside the gene matches. The CDR3 DNA sequence: TGTGCCAGCAGCTTCGGAGCGGGAGGTTCCTACGAGCAGTACTTC. Its translation: CASSFGAGGSYEQYF.

This clone was observed once. V and J are TRBV27 and TRBJ1-1; TRBD1 matches at 7 bases. In germline, CDR1 is MNHEY, CDR2 SMNVEV (reference sequence). V gave up 5 bases and J gave up 2 bases; unmatched junction bases: 14. The CDR3 loop spans 17 amino acids. In nucleotides, the CDR3 is TGTGCCAGCAGTCCCCTGTACTCGACAGGGCCCAACACTGAAGCTTTCTTT. It specifies CASSPLYSTGPNTEAFF.

The chain recombines TRBV5-4 with TRBJ2-1; 8 positions agree with TRBD2. The CDR3 runs 16 residues. With V trimmed by 3 bases and J by 4 bases, 9 bases remained unmatched. Germline CDR1 reads SGHNT; CDR2 reads YYREEE (reference sequence). This chain's CDR3 is CASSWTHGGGYNEQFF. The CDR3, as DNA: TGTGCCAGCAGCTGGACACACGGGGGGGGATACAATGAGCAGTTCTTC.

The CDR3 DNA reads TGCGCCAGCAGCTTGGCCACGAGCGCCCCTAGCACAGATACGCAGTATTTT. Its translation: CASSLATSAPSTDTQYF. The chain combines TRBV5-1 with TRBJ2-3, with D uncertain. CDR3 length equals 17 residues. Germline values: CDR1 SGHRS, CDR2 YFSETQ. V was cut by 0 bases and J by 0 bases, with 14 bases left in between.

This rearrangement joins TRBV5-1 to TRBJ2-5; perhaps D is TRBD1 or TRBD2 (5 bases each). Germline CDR1 and CDR2: SGHRS and YFSETQ. CDR3 length: 14 residues. V was cut by 4 bases and J by 2 bases, with 12 bases left in between. CDR3 DNA sequence: TGCGCCAGCAGCCCCCGGGACGTACAAGAGACCCAGTACTTC. Encoded protein: CASSPRDVQETQYF.

As for this clone: In the same sample, other DNA sequences code for this CDR3. The chain has TRBV5-6 and TRBJ1-1; 8 bases align to TRBD1. The CDR3 totals 14 residues. With 4 bases clipped from V and 4 bases from J, the junction kept 6 bases outside the gene matches. Germline V gene lookup returns CDR1 SGHDT and CDR2 YYEEEE. This chain's CDR3 is CASSLGTGGTEAFF. The CDR3 nucleotides read TGTGCCAGCAGCCTTGGGACAGGCGGCACTGAAGCTTTCTTT.

This rearrangement joins TRBV10-1 to TRBJ2-3; D remains ambiguous. V lost 6 bases and J 1 base, leaving 5 bases between the germline ends. CDR3 length equals 12 residues. Per the germline V gene, CDR1 is WNHNN and CDR2 is SYGVQD (reference sequence). The CDR3 region is CASSPGTDTQYF. CDR3 DNA: TGCGCCAGCAGCCCAGGCACAGATACGCAGTATTTT.

This chain connects TRBV28 to TRBJ2-5; D possibly corresponds to TRBD2 (6 bases). V was pared by 5 bases and J by 1 base, with 11 bases between. CDR3 size: 14 residues. The V gene's germline CDR1 is MDHEN and CDR2 SYDVKM. The CDR3 DNA reads TGTGCCAGCAGTCCTCGGGAGCGCCAAGAGACCCAGTACTTC. It encodes CASSPRERQETQYF. The full variable domain, rest sourced from reference TRBV28 and TRBJ2-5, is DVKVTQSSRYLVKRTGEKVFLECVQDMDHENMFWYRQDPGLGLRLIYFSYDVKMKEKGDIPEGYSVSREKKERFSLILESASTNQTSMYLCASSPRERQETQYFGPGTRLLVL.

This sequence joins TRBV18 and TRBJ2-2; the match to TRBD2 covers 11 bases. This CDR3 has 16 residues. The germline CDR1 and CDR2 sequences are KGHSH and LQKENI. Germline trimming cut 3 bases from V and 3 bases from J; bases unmatched to any gene: 3. CDR3 bases: TGTGCCAGCTCACCCAGGGGACTAGCGGACACCGGGGAGCTGTTTTTT. It encodes CASSPRGLADTGELFF.

V usage is TRBV18 and J usage is TRBJ1-1, with 7 bases identical to TRBD1. Trimming at V came to 5 bases and at J to 9 bases, leaving 12 bases not matched to a gene. The germline gives CDR1 KGHSH, CDR2 LQKENI. This CDR3 spans 14 amino acids. This CDR3 is CASSGGPGQPQAFF. The CDR3, as DNA: TGTGCCAGCTCAGGGGGGCCGGGACAGCCCCAAGCTTTCTTT.

In its sample, this clone was seen once. V is TRBV7-3 and J is TRBJ1-5; D not resolved. CDR3 size: 14 residues. Germline assignment: CDR1 SGHTA and CDR2 FQGTGA. V was cut by 2 bases and J by 1 base, with 6 bases left in between. The CDR3: CASSLAGSNQPQHF. The CDR3 DNA reads TGTGCCAGCAGCTTAGCGGGGAGCAATCAGCCCCAGCATTTT.

The rearrangement uses TRBV7-2 and TRBJ1-4; 9 bases are a match to TRBD1. This CDR3 comprises 15 residues. V lost 5 bases, J lost 5 bases, and 6 bases stayed unmatched. Germline CDR1 and CDR2: SGHTA and FQGNSA. This CDR3 reads CASSPPGQGNEKLFF. The CDR3 DNA reads as TGTGCCAGCAGCCCTCCGGGACAGGGAAATGAAAAACTGTTTTTT.

The chain joins TRBV28 to TRBJ1-1; 7 nucleotides match TRBD1. V lost 6 bases to trimming and J lost 4 bases; unmatched junction nucleotides: 5. In germline, CDR1 is MDHEN, CDR2 SYDVKM. The CDR3 runs to 13 residues. CDR3 DNA: TGTGCCAGCAGATACAGGGGAGGCACTGAAGCTTTCTTT. Its translation is CASRYRGGTEAFF. The entire variable domain, with the rest obtained from reference TRBV28 and TRBJ1-1, is as follows: DVKVTQSSRYLVKRTGEKVFLECVQDMDHENMFWYRQDPGLGLRLIYFSYDVKMKEKGDIPEGYSVSREKKERFSLILESASTNQTSMYLCASRYRGGTEAFFGQGTRLTVV.

The genes are TRBV18 and TRBJ2-1; 13 nucleotides line up with TRBD2. The J segment lost 7 bases and the V segment lost 3 bases, leaving 6 bases of the junction unmatched. The CDR3 spans 16 residues. Germline V gene sequence: CDR1 KGHSH, CDR2 LQKENI. The DNA of the CDR3 is TGTGCCAGCTCACCCAGGACTAGCGGGAGTGGTAATGAGCAGTTCTTC. This gives the protein CASSPRTSGSGNEQFF.

As concerns this clone: Within the sample, other DNA sequences also encode this same CDR3. The V and J genes are TRBV5-1 and TRBJ2-3; TRBD1 aligns across 8 bases. Unmatched junction bases numbered 3, after V lost 4 bases and J lost 2 bases. Germline V gives CDR1 SGHRS, CDR2 YFSETQ. This CDR3 has 14 amino acids. CDR3 amino acids: CASSLDRDTDTQYF. The CDR3 DNA is TGCGCCAGCAGCCTGGACAGGGACACAGATACGCAGTATTTT.

J is TRBJ1-2 and V is TRBV5-1, with D unresolved. V was shortened by 3 bases and J by 6 bases, with 6 bases between the two germline ends. The germline CDR1 and CDR2 sequences are SGHRS and YFSETQ. The CDR3 runs 11 residues. This CDR3 is CASSSENGYTF. Written as DNA, the CDR3 is TGCGCCAGCAGCTCAGAGAATGGCTACACCTTC.

V usage is TRBV13 and J usage is TRBJ2-7; tentatively, D is TRBD2 (6 bases). The CDR3 spans 14 residues. Germline V gene sequence: CDR1 PRHDT, CDR2 FYEKMQ (reference sequence). The germline V and J ends were trimmed by 0 bases and 3 bases, with 9 bases remaining between them. In DNA form, the CDR3 reads TGTGCCAGCAGCTTAGGCGGGAGTCTCTACGAGCAGTACTTC. Protein sequence: CASSLGGSLYEQYF.

The rearrangement joins TRBV5-1 to TRBJ2-7, with D uncertain. Germline V CDR1 and CDR2: SGHRS, YFSETQ. This CDR3 is built from 11 residues. Trimming left V 4 bases short and J 7 bases short, with 9 bases between. CDR3 in amino acids: CASSVSREQYF. Written as DNA, the CDR3 is TGCGCCAGCAGCGTAAGTAGGGAGCAGTACTTC.

This clone was recorded once. The chain carries TRBV19 and TRBJ2-3; TRBD2 matches at 7 bases. The CDR3 covers 14 residues. Germline CDR1 and CDR2: LNHDA and SQIVND (reference sequence). J was trimmed by 1 base and V by 4 bases; bases with no gene match: 2. The CDR3 loop reads CASSSTSGTDTQYF. The CDR3 nucleotides are TGTGCCAGTAGTAGCACTAGCGGCACAGATACGCAGTATTTT.

The chain links TRBV2 to TRBJ2-2, with D tentatively TRBD1 (6 bases). This CDR3 contains 15 residues. V was clipped by 4 bases and J by 4 bases, with 13 bases between them. Germline-derived CDR1 and CDR2 are SNHLY and FYNNEI. CDR3 in amino acids: CASSANRAVTGELFF. The CDR3 DNA sequence: TGTGCCAGCAGTGCCAACAGGGCCGTCACCGGGGAGCTGTTTTTT.

This rearrangement joins TRBV7-2 to TRBJ2-1; D is uncertain. Germline assignment: CDR1 SGHTA and CDR2 FQGNSA. This CDR3 has 14 amino acids. V lost 2 bases, J lost 5 bases, and 10 bases lay in between. The CDR3 nucleotides read TGTGCCAGCAGCTTACGGGCAGGTAACAATGAGCAGTTCTTC. Its protein product is CASSLRAGNNEQFF.

A note on this clone: This sample also contains other DNA sequences that code for the same CDR3. This sequence joins TRBV28 and TRBJ2-5; 10 bases map to TRBD2. J was trimmed by 5 bases and V by 2 bases; bases with no gene match: 5. Germline assignment: CDR1 MDHEN and CDR2 SYDVKM. There are 15 residues in the CDR3. This CDR3 reads CASSLRRAGGETQYF. CDR3 bases: TGTGCCAGCAGTTTACGGAGAGCGGGAGGGGAGACCCAGTACTTC.

This clone showed up just once. The J gene is TRBJ2-7, the V gene TRBV2, with D perhaps being TRBD1 or TRBD2 (5 bases each). V lost 5 bases and J 6 bases, leaving 17 bases between the germline ends. The CDR3 loop spans 14 amino acids. Looked up from germline, CDR1 is SNHLY and CDR2 is FYNNEI. The CDR3 DNA reads TGTGCCAGCAGTAGGCTCGTCCAGGGACGCGAGCAGTACTTC. The encoded protein is CASSRLVQGREQYF.

In this sample, this clone turned up a few times. V is TRBV2 and J is TRBJ2-7, with D unclear. The CDR3 runs 14 residues. With 1 base removed from V and 0 bases from J, the gap between germline ends came to 7 bases. Looked up from germline, CDR1 is SNHLY and CDR2 is FYNNEI. CDR3 nucleotide sequence: TGTGCCAGCAGTGAAGACGGGCCCTCCTACGAGCAGTACTTC. Residues: CASSEDGPSYEQYF.